This is a list of T cell receptor beta chains from one sample in a study of technical replicates of blood from a few donors. Sequencing used immunoSEQ multiplex PCR; TCRdb keeps in-frame clones, though not all of them. Of approximately 78,000 clones listed, more than 90% are singletons. Sequenced material: T cells isolated from PBMCs. These receptors all stem from a human donor in good health. The CDR3 runs from the conserved cysteine through the conserved F or W. The D gene is left open where the match is weak. Not every row has a clone size; where given, it reads once, few, many or a size class.

d_gene,abundance,j_gene,v_gene,CDR3aa,CDR3nt
TRBD2,-,TRBJ2-5,TRBV11-2,CASRAGVYQETQYF,TGTGCCAGCAGGGCGGGAGTATACCAAGAGACCCAGTACTTC
-,-,TRBJ2-7,TRBV2,CASMEVNYEQYF,TGTGCCAGCATGGAGGTGAACTACGAGCAGTACTTC
-,-,TRBJ2-1,TRBV7-7,CASSAEGLPEQFF,TGTGCCAGCAGCGCCGAGGGACTCCCCGAGCAGTTCTTC
-,-,TRBJ2-7,TRBV9,CASSVSTGPYEQYF,TGTGCCAGCAGCGTATCGACAGGTCCCTACGAGCAGTACTTC
TRBD1,-,TRBJ1-1,TRBV19,CASSHGTGTGSDEAFF,TGTGCCAGTAGTCACGGGACAGGGACGGGTAGTGATGAAGCTTTCTTT
TRBD2,-,TRBJ2-7,TRBV5-6,CASSPIAGRTYEQYF,TGTGCCAGCAGCCCCATAGCGGGCCGAACCTACGAGCAGTACTTC
TRBD1,-,TRBJ2-3,TRBV30,CAWSVFRGLGDTQYF,TGTGCCTGGAGTGTATTCAGGGGGCTTGGGGATACGCAGTATTTT
-,-,TRBJ2-4,TRBV6-5,CASSTGSNIQYF,TGTGCCAGCAGTACCGGTTCGAACATTCAGTACTTC
-,-,TRBJ1-1,TRBV7-3,CASSVAVNTEAFF,TGTGCCAGCAGTGTTGCGGTGAACACTGAAGCTTTCTTT
TRBD1,-,TRBJ2-6,TRBV4-2,CASSQEEVTGTGANVLTF,TGTGCCAGCAGCCAAGAAGAGGTGACAGGGACTGGGGCCAACGTCCTGACTTTC
-,once,TRBJ1-1,TRBV6-1,CASSGRANTEAFF,TGTGCCAGCAGTGGGCGGGCTAACACTGAAGCTTTCTTT
TRBD1,once,TRBJ2-5,TRBV7-7,CASSARTGQETQYF,TGTGCCAGCAGCGCGCGGACAGGGCAAGAGACCCAGTACTTC
-,-,TRBJ2-5,TRBV7-9,CASSFPGYQETQYF,TGTGCCAGCAGTTTTCCAGGGTACCAAGAGACCCAGTACTTC
-,few,TRBJ1-1,TRBV25-1,CASSGTLHTEAFF,TGTGCCAGCTCTGGGACACTACACACTGAAGCTTTCTTT
TRBD1,-,TRBJ2-1,TRBV2,CASRHPGQAIYNEQFF,TGTGCCAGCAGACACCCGGGACAGGCGATATACAATGAGCAGTTCTTC
TRBD2,-,TRBJ2-1,TRBV6-5,CASRRQRETDEQFF,TGTGCCAGCAGACGACAGCGGGAGACGGATGAGCAGTTCTTC
-,-,TRBJ2-3,TRBV7-2,CASSFTSGLTDTQYF,TGTGCCAGCAGCTTTACCAGCGGGTTGACAGATACGCAGTATTTT
TRBD2,-,TRBJ2-1,TRBV28,CASLRTSVYNEQFF,TGTGCCAGCCTTCGGACTAGCGTTTACAATGAGCAGTTCTTC
TRBD1,once,TRBJ2-5,TRBV28,CASSLLDRGAQETQYF,TGTGCCAGCAGTCTCCTGGACAGGGGGGCCCAAGAGACCCAGTACTTC
TRBD2,-,TRBJ2-3,TRBV6-5,CASSYLWRESTDTQYF,TGTGCCAGCAGTTACTTGTGGCGGGAGAGCACAGATACGCAGTATTTT
-,-,TRBJ1-2,TRBV27,CASSFGGRRYGYTF,TGTGCCAGCAGTTTCGGGGGGCGCCGCTATGGCTACACCTTC
TRBD1,-,TRBJ1-1,TRBV5-1,CASSTGQINTEAFF,TGCGCCAGCAGCACGGGACAGATAAACACTGAAGCTTTCTTT
TRBD1,-,TRBJ1-4,TRBV27,CASSLDRGYEKLFF,TGTGCCAGCAGTTTAGACAGGGGTTACGAAAAACTGTTTTTT
-,-,TRBJ2-5,TRBV2,CASSERTWGPEGETQYF,TGTGCCAGCAGTGAAAGGACGTGGGGACCGGAGGGGGAGACCCAGTACTTC
-,-,TRBJ2-7,TRBV6-6,CASTPWAGALEQYF,TGTGCCAGCACCCCCTGGGCAGGGGCGCTCGAGCAGTACTTC
TRBD1,-,TRBJ2-3,TRBV6-5,CASSPRGYLTDTQYF,TGTGCCAGCAGCCCCAGGGGGTACCTCACAGATACGCAGTATTTT
TRBD1,-,TRBJ1-1,TRBV20-1,CSVNYGQGAFF,TGCAGTGTGAATTATGGACAGGGAGCTTTCTTT
TRBD1,-,TRBJ1-5,TRBV28,CASLGQGKGQPQHF,TGTGCCAGCTTGGGACAGGGTAAGGGGCAGCCCCAGCATTTT
TRBD2,-,TRBJ2-3,TRBV5-6,CASSLPTSGRASDTQYF,TGTGCCAGCAGCTTGCCCACTAGCGGGAGGGCCTCAGATACGCAGTATTTT
TRBD1,-,TRBJ2-7,TRBV9,CASSVGTGGREQYF,TGTGCCAGCAGCGTAGGAACAGGGGGACGCGAGCAGTACTTC
TRBD2,-,TRBJ2-1,TRBV6-4,CASSQTSGTYNEQFF,TGTGCCAGCAGTCAGACTAGCGGAACCTACAATGAGCAGTTCTTC
-,-,TRBJ1-2,TRBV25-1,CASSESDSVYGYTF,TGTGCCAGCAGTGAATCGGACAGCGTCTATGGCTACACCTTC
-,-,TRBJ1-2,TRBV6-5,CASHGGNGYTF,TGTGCCAGCCATGGGGGGAATGGCTACACCTTC
-,-,TRBJ2-7,TRBV4-1,CASSSRYEQYF,TGCGCCAGCAGCTCTCGTTACGAGCAGTACTTC
-,-,TRBJ2-5,TRBV7-8,CASSLVRYQETQYF,TGTGCCAGCAGCTTAGTACGGTACCAAGAGACCCAGTACTTC
-,-,TRBJ1-5,TRBV5-5,CASSLLGANQPQHF,TGTGCCAGCAGCTTGCTAGGGGCGAATCAGCCCCAGCATTTT
-,-,TRBJ2-2,TRBV27,CASGIGGSGELFF,TGTGCCAGCGGGATTGGAGGTAGCGGGGAGCTGTTTTTT
-,-,TRBJ1-5,TRBV28,CASSFSSNQPQHF,TGTGCCAGCAGTTTCAGTAGCAATCAGCCCCAGCATTTT
TRBD1,few,TRBJ1-2,TRBV6-4,CASSDSDRGQGYTF,TGTGCCAGCAGTGACTCTGACAGGGGGCAGGGCTACACCTTC
-,-,TRBJ1-5,TRBV9,CASSSRGARQPQHF,TGTGCCAGCAGCTCCCGCGGGGCCAGGCAGCCCCAGCATTTT
TRBD2,once,TRBJ2-7,TRBV9,CASSVGLGLAYEQYF,TGTGCCAGCAGCGTAGGACTGGGACTAGCTTACGAGCAGTACTTC
-,once,TRBJ2-3,TRBV5-1,CASSLFPSWTDTQYF,TGCGCCAGCAGCTTGTTTCCGAGCTGGACAGATACGCAGTATTTT
-,few,TRBJ1-5,TRBV6-1,CASSALTGYSNQPQHF,TGTGCCAGCAGTGCTCTTACAGGCTATAGCAATCAGCCCCAGCATTTT